This TCR beta chain was documented in a study of T-cell reconstitution after alpha-beta-depleted transplantation in children. There are a few counts of this clonotype. Unique molecular identifiers featured in how the TCRbeta library was prepared. TCRdb re-called the PCR reads through MiXCR, storing one row per CDR3 protein. The sample has about 360,000 distinct CDR3 sequences, more than 10% seen once. The CDR3 has 13 amino acids. V shed 7 bases, J shed 2 bases, and the junction held 6 bases outside the gene matches. Germline CDR1 is SQVTM and CDR2 is ANQGSEA. This clonotype was sampled from a human donor who donated a stem cell graft to a child with Fanconi anemia. The sample was PBMCs, taken from the stem cell graft. The chain joins TRBV29-1 to TRBJ1-2; 8 bases align to TRBD1. DNA of the CDR3: TGCAGCGCCGGACAGGGTATCAACTATGGCTACACCTTC. It yields the protein CSAGQGINYGYTF. Supplemented by reference TRBV29-1 and TRBJ1-2, the full variable domain reads SAVISQKPSRDICQRGTSLTIQCQVDSQVTMMFWYRQQPGQSLTLIATANQGSEATYESGFVIDKFPISRPNLTFSTLTVSNMSPEDSSIYLCSAGQGINYGYTFGSGTRLTVV.